This T cell receptor beta chain is from a study of blood T cell repertoires in COVID-19 (dated by TCRdb to 2020 to 2021). For context, the study as a whole: Samples covering the acute and convalescent phases of COVID-19 were provided by collaborators in the United States, Italy and Spain. The repertoires were released in a freely available public database meant as a resource for research on the immune response to SARS-CoV-2. Where available, HLA class I and class II types were obtained from metadata supplied by the sample provider rather than from assay-based typing. The sample metadata nearly always contained a de-identified subject ID, COVID-19 status, age in years and sex. The samples were drawn from two sources: the first 160 participants of the ongoing ImmuneRACE study, and about 1,300 subjects contributed by 6 global collaborators. The dataset comprised deeply sampled blood TCRbeta repertoires from subjects exposed to, actively infected with, or recovered from COVID-19. The prospective study material was composed of cDNA or gDNA derived from T cells, B-cell-depleted T cells, or PBMCs.

Overall study outcomes, separate from this receptor: Clinical and demographic metadata were provided uncurated, with the amount varying by source and participant.

TCRbeta CDR3 regions were amplified from genomic DNA by means of the immunoSEQ Assay, a bias-controlled multiplex PCR. In the authors' own workflow: The number of nucleated cells in each sample was estimated from the amplification of reference gene primers within the assay. To quantify the absolute abundance of each unique TCRbeta CDR3 rearrangement, sequence reads were collapsed and filtered. For each sample, productive Simpson clonality was calculated as the square root of Simpson's diversity index across productive rearrangements. The table was pulled from immuneACCESS by TCRdb, which kept in-frame rearrangements only. Such tables lose some clones; where checked, under half of the loss comes from unresolved V genes, and the rest has no known cause. That table supplies the V and J calls and clone size; D and trimming were determined from the DNA. Across this sample there are about 120,000 clones, with roughly four fifths seen only once. Roughly a sixth of the sample is in the top ten clones.

One collaborating source in Seattle enrolled patients while the patients were actively infected and followed the patients over time throughout the course of disease. Whole blood was collected in K2EDTA tubes by collaborating institutions according to the institutions' own protocols. Collaborator samples were shipped for TCRbeta analysis as frozen whole blood, isolated PBMCs, or DNA extracted from either sample type. Note on this clone: The antigen this receptor binds is unknown. No base quality information exists; no much larger clone differs at one position.

The TCR comes from a man aged 25-45 years with COVID-19, enrolled during active disease. The specimen sequenced was peripheral blood.

The DNA is TGTGCCTGGAGTGTGGCAGGCGATAGCTCTGGAAACACCATATATTTT. It specifies CAWSVAGDSSGNTIYF. The chain uses TRBV30 and TRBJ1-3, with an unclear D gene assignment. Reading from cysteine to phenylalanine, the CDR3 counts 16 amino acids. Kept here is only the CDR3 DNA, which spans 48 bases and is read in frame from base 1. V is reduced by 0 bases and J by 0 bases, leaving a spacing of 12 bases between them. CDR1 GTSNPN and CDR2 SVGIG were looked up in the germline V gene (reference sequence).